One sample yielded the 5 T cell receptor beta chains listed below, sequenced in a study of T cells after yellow fever vaccination. MiXCR was run by TCRdb on the 5' RACE reads, yielding one entry per CDR3 protein. The sample has 300,000 or so distinct CDR3 sequences, roughly 8.7% seen once. The sequencing used CD4+ T cells sorted from PBMCs, collected 5 days after the yellow fever booster vaccination. The receptor source for this set is a young man who received the YFV17D yellow fever vaccine.

This clonotype occurred a few times. This chain links TRBV12-3 or TRBV12-4 with TRBJ1-1; perhaps TRBD1 as D (5 bases). The CDR3 loop spans 15 amino acids. Trimming pared 6 bases from V and 0 bases from J, leaving 14 bases between. This chain's CDR3 is CASSTGTWLNTEAFF. As DNA, the CDR3 is TGTGCCAGCAGCACCGGGACTTGGCTGAACACTGAAGCTTTCTTT.

The chain uses TRBV12-3 or TRBV12-4 and TRBJ1-1; D is ambiguous. V lost 2 bases to trimming and J lost 7 bases, with 14 bases between them. CDR3 length: 14 amino acids. CDR3 coding DNA: TGTGCCAGCAGTTTATTCGGGTTGAGAGGTGAAGCTTTCTTT. It is translated as CASSLFGLRGEAFF.

The sample holds a few counts of this clonotype. The chain combines TRBV4-2 with TRBJ2-1, with 12 positions matching TRBD2. The germline V gene has CDR1 LGHNA and CDR2 YNFKEQ. This CDR3 is 17 amino acids long. After removal of 4 bases from V and 0 bases from J, the junction contained 4 bases not matched to a gene. The CDR3 sequence is CASSRTSGVSSYNEQFF. In nucleotides, the CDR3 is TGTGCCAGCAGCCGGACTAGCGGGGTCAGCTCCTACAATGAGCAGTTCTTC.

This clonotype was counted only a few times. The genes are TRBV11-2 and TRBJ1-6; 7 bases line up with TRBD1. Germline V gives CDR1 SGHAT, CDR2 FQNNGV. The CDR3 has 17 amino acids. Trimming took 5 bases from V and 9 from J; bases not matched to a gene: 16. CDR3 nucleotide sequence: TGTGCCAGCAGCGTACCCGTATTAGGGCAGGGGGGTTCACCCCTCCACTTT. Translating gives CASSVPVLGQGGSPLHF.

This clonotype was counted at least ten times. V is TRBV5-6 and J is TRBJ2-2, with 15 bases fitting TRBD2. CDR1 is SGHDT, CDR2 YYEEEE, per germline. The trim removed 4 bases at V and 8 bases at J, leaving 6 bases unmatched. The CDR3 is 16 amino acids. The CDR3 region is CASSRWTSGGAGELFF. CDR3 nucleotide sequence: TGTGCCAGCAGCCGATGGACTAGCGGGGGGGCAGGGGAGCTGTTTTTT.